These T cell receptor beta chains were read from a single sample in a study of blood T cell repertoires in COVID-19. TCRdb keeps only in-frame clones here, not all; method: immunoSEQ multiplex PCR. The sample consists of roughly 500,000 clones, 80% to 90% of them appearing once. Input material: peripheral blood. These receptors originate from a human donor in a cohort sampled during active COVID-19. Both conserved end residues are part of each CDR3. D genes are given only for firm matches. Clone size is not always given. Where it is, it says once, few, many or a class for expanded clones.

>once|TRBJ2-7|TRBV4-3|TRBD2
TGCGCCAGCAGCCAAGATAGGGGGACTAGCGGGAGGGCGTACGAGCAGTACTTC
CASSQDRGTSGRAYEQYF
>.|TRBJ2-7|TRBV27|TRBD1
TGTGCCAGCAGCCCGGGGACAGGGGAGGTTCTGTACGAGCAGTACTTC
CASSPGTGEVLYEQYF
>.|TRBJ2-1|TRBV28|TRBD1
TGTGCCAGCAGTGCGCACAGGGGTGGGGTGAATGAGCAGTTCTTC
CASSAHRGGVNEQFF
>.|TRBJ1-1|TRBV5-1|TRBD1
TGCGCCAGCAGCCGATCCCCAGGGGGCGCATTAGACACTGAAGCTTTCTTT
CASSRSPGGALDTEAFF
>.|TRBJ1-5|TRBV4-1|.
TGCGCCAGCAGCCAAGACAGGGAGGACAATCAGCCCCAGCATTTT
CASSQDREDNQPQHF
>few|TRBJ2-2|TRBV19|TRBD1
TGTGCCAGTAGTCCCATGAGGGCCCAGACAGGGGCCGGGGAGCTGTTTTTT
CASSPMRAQTGAGELFF
>.|TRBJ2-7|TRBV6-2/TRBV6-3|.
TGTGCCAGCAGCCGCCTGCGAACCTACGAGCAGTACTTC
CASSRLRTYEQYF
>.|TRBJ1-1|TRBV15|.
TGTGCCACCAGCAGAGCGAAAGACACGAACACTGAAGCTTTCTTT
CATSRAKDTNTEAFF
>.|TRBJ2-1|TRBV5-1|.
TGCGCCAGCAGCCCGACAACACTTAGCGCTGAGCAGTTCTTC
CASSPTTLSAEQFF
>few|TRBJ2-1|TRBV5-4|.
TGTGCCAGCAGCTTGGATCCAGGGGGGCACAATGAGCAGTTCTTC
CASSLDPGGHNEQFF
>.|TRBJ2-3|TRBV5-8|.
TGTGCCAGCAGCTTGGTCGGCACAGATACGCAGTATTTT
CASSLVGTDTQYF
>few|TRBJ1-6|TRBV2|.
TGTGCCACCACGTCGCGGGGCGAGAATTCACCCCTCCACTTT
CATTSRGENSPLHF
>.|TRBJ1-1|TRBV29-1|.
TGCAGCGTTGGGGGAGACGGCCGAACGAACACTGAAGCTTTCTTT
CSVGGDGRTNTEAFF
>.|TRBJ1-2|TRBV19|.
TGTGCCAGTAGTATGACGCGGGGACGGTATGGCTACACCTTC
CASSMTRGRYGYTF
>.|TRBJ2-1|TRBV7-2|TRBD2
TGTGCCAGCAGCGCCGCAACTAGCGCGGGCTACAATGAGCAGTTCTTC
CASSAATSAGYNEQFF
>.|TRBJ2-7|TRBV2|TRBD2
TGTGCCAGCAGAGCTAGCGGGAGGAGCGAGCAGTACTTC
CASRASGRSEQYF
>.|TRBJ2-5|TRBV7-8|.
TGTGCCAGCAGCTTAAGTTCGGGGGACGTGGAGACCCAGTACTTC
CASSLSSGDVETQYF
>.|TRBJ1-1|TRBV7-3|.
TGTGCCAGCAGCTTAAGGGCACCCCCCGAGACTGAAGCTTTCTTT
CASSLRAPPETEAFF
>.|TRBJ2-3|TRBV10-3|.
TGTGCCATCAGTGTGACTAGCACAGATACGCAGTATTTT
CAISVTSTDTQYF
>.|TRBJ1-5|TRBV28|.
TGTGCCAGCAGTTACCAGGGTACGCCCCAGCATTTT
CASSYQGTPQHF
>.|TRBJ2-7|TRBV19|TRBD2
TGTGCCAGTAGTAGAGTAGCGGGAGTTGAGCAGTACTTC
CASSRVAGVEQYF
>.|TRBJ1-2|TRBV7-9|.
TGTGCCAGCACCGAGACAGCGTCGGGCTACACCTTC
CASTETASGYTF
>.|TRBJ2-7|TRBV7-2|.
TGTGCCAGCAGCTTAGGTGTAAACTCCTACGAGCAGTACTTC
CASSLGVNSYEQYF